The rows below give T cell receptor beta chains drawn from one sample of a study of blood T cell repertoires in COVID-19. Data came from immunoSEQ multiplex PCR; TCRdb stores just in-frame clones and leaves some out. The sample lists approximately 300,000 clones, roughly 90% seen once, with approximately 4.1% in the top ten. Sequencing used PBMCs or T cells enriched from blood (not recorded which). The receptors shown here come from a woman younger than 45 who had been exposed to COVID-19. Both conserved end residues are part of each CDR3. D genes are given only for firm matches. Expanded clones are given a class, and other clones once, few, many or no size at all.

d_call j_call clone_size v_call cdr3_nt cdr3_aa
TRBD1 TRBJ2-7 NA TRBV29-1 TGCAGCGTTTTTCTTACAGGGGGCACGTACGAGCAGTACTTC CSVFLTGGTYEQYF
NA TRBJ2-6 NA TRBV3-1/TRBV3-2 TGTGCCAGCACATCAGTTGGGGCCAACGTCCTGACTTTC CASTSVGANVLTF
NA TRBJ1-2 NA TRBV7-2 TGTGCCAGCAGCGTCGACACTGGTTATGGCTACACCTTC CASSVDTGYGYTF
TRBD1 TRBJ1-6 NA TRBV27 TGTGCCAGCAGTCCGGACAGGGCATATAATTCACCCCTCCACTTT CASSPDRAYNSPLHF
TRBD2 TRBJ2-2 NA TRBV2 TGTGCCAGCAGTGAGCTAGCGGGGGGTTCCGGATCGAACACCGGGGAGCTGTTTTTT CASSELAGGSGSNTGELFF
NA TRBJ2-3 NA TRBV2 TGTGCCAGCAGTGTGACGAGGGCTCTCACAGATACGCAGTATTTT CASSVTRALTDTQYF
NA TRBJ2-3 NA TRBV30 TGTGCCTGGAGTGAAACTAGGGATACGCAGTATTTT CAWSETRDTQYF
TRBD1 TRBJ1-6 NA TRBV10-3 TGTGCCATCAATGACAGGGCAGCTTCACCCCTCCACTTT CAINDRAASPLHF
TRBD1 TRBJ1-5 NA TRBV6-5 TGTGCCAGCAGCGAGCAGGGGGATCAGCCCCAGCATTTT CASSEQGDQPQHF
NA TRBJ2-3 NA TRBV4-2 TGTGCCAGCAGCCAAGAGGGCCCTAGGGGCGGGGGCACAGATACGCAGTATTTT CASSQEGPRGGGTDTQYF
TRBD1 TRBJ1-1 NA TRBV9 TGTGCCAGCAGCGAATCAGGGGGGACTGAAGCTTTCTTT CASSESGGTEAFF
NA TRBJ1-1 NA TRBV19 TGTGCCAGTAGTCCTCGAGATGTGGCTTTCTTT CASSPRDVAFF
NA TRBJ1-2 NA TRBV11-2 TGTGCCAGCAGCCCAGCTTGGGGGGAGGGGGTCTATGGCTACACCTTC CASSPAWGEGVYGYTF
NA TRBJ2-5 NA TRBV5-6 TGTGCCAGCAGCTTGCAGGGCATATTAAAAGAGACCCAGTACTTC CASSLQGILKETQYF
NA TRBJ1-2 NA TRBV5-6 TGTGCCAGCAGCTTGGAGCGTACTACTAACTATGGCTACACCTTC CASSLERTTNYGYTF
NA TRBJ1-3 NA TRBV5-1 TGCGCCAGCAGCTCCGGAGTCAACTCTGGAAACACCATATATTTT CASSSGVNSGNTIYF
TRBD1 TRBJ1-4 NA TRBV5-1 TGCGCCAGCAGCCATGGGACAGGGGGCGCTGGGGGATATTCTAATGAAAAACTGTTTTTT CASSHGTGGAGGYSNEKLFF
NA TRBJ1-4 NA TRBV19 TGTGCCAGTAGCCTAAGTCCATGGAGGTCTGAAAAACTGTTTTTT CASSLSPWRSEKLFF
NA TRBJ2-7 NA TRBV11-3 TGTGCCAGCAGCTTAGGAGGAGGATCCTACGAGCAGTACTTC CASSLGGGSYEQYF
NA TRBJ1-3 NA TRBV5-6 TGTGCCAGCAGCTTGGCCACAGGCTCTGGAAACACCATATATTTT CASSLATGSGNTIYF
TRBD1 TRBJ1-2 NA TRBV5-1 TGCGCCAGCAGCCCCATAACAGGGGGAAAGGAAGGCTACACCTTC CASSPITGGKEGYTF
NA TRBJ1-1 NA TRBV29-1 TGCAGCGTTGTTTACCGCTCTGGACTTGAAGCTTTCTTT CSVVYRSGLEAFF
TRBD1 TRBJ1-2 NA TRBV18 TGTGCCAGCTCACCGCTGCAGACAGGGGGGAGTCATGGCTACACCTTC CASSPLQTGGSHGYTF
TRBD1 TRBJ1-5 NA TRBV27 TGTGCCAGCAGAGCAGGGACAGGGAGTGACCAGCCCCAGCATTTT CASRAGTGSDQPQHF
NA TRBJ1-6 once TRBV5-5 TGTGCCAGCAGCCCGACGGGTAATTCCTATAATTCACCCCTCCACTTT CASSPTGNSYNSPLHF
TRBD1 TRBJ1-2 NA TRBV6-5 TGTGCCAGCAGTTACACCGGACAGGGCGGGGGCTACACCTTC CASSYTGQGGGYTF
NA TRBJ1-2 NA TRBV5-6 TGTGCCAGCAGCCCCGGGACTAACTATGGCTACACCTTC CASSPGTNYGYTF
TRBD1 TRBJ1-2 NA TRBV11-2 TGTGCCAGCAGCTTAGACCCTACCACAGGGGTTTGGTATGGCTACACCTTC CASSLDPTTGVWYGYTF
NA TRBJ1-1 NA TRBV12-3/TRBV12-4 TGTGCCAGCAGCTACTTCACAGGTGAAGCTTTCTTT CASSYFTGEAFF